The 21 T cell receptor beta chains below were found in one sample sequenced in a study of neurological immune-mediated disorders. Time point noted: longitudinal time-point 1 (baseline). Each CDR3 protein is one row after TCRdb ran MiXCR on the 5' RACE reads. The repertoire includes around 71,000 distinct CDR3 sequences, about 13% of them detected once, and 4.6% sits in the top ten. The sample taken for sequencing was PBMCs. Receptors originate from a female donor with HTLV-1-associated myelopathy (HAM/TSP).

This clonotype appeared many times. The chain combines TRBV4-3 with TRBJ1-5; TRBD1 is a possible D gene (5 bases). Germline V gene lookup returns CDR1 LGHNA and CDR2 YSLEER. V shed 4 bases and J shed 1 base, with 8 bases lying between them. The CDR3 spans 14 residues. The CDR3 is CASSRDPSNQPQHF. The CDR3 coding sequence is TGCGCCAGCAGCCGGGACCCCAGCAATCAGCCCCAGCATTTT.

Ten or more counts support this clonotype. This rearrangement joins TRBV10-3 to TRBJ2-3; 10 nucleotides agree with TRBD1. The CDR3 is made up of 15 amino acids. The germline CDR1 and CDR2 sequences are ENHRY and SYGVKD. V gave up 6 bases and J gave up 3 bases; unmatched junction bases: 6. The CDR3 sequence is CAIRRRDRGTDTQYF. DNA for the CDR3: TGTGCCATCAGGAGACGGGACAGGGGTACAGATACGCAGTATTTT.

This clonotype is classed as medium-sized (0.01 to 0.1%). The V and J genes are TRBV2 and TRBJ2-3; 7 nucleotides match TRBD2. Looked up from germline, CDR1 is SNHLY and CDR2 is FYNNEI. Trimming removed 8 bases from V and 1 base from J; junction bases left unmatched: 6. CDR3 length: 14 amino acids. In DNA form, the CDR3 reads TGTGCCAGCGGGGGGGAAACAGGCACAGATACGCAGTATTTT. As protein: CASGGETGTDTQYF.

This clonotype has at least ten counts. This sequence joins TRBV5-1 and TRBJ2-2; D is unresolved. The CDR3 has 13 residues. Trimming shortened V by 2 bases and J by 4 bases, and 6 bases separated the two germline ends. The germline V gene encodes CDR1 SGHRS and CDR2 YFSETQ. The DNA for the CDR3 is TGCGCCAGCAGCTTTAAAAGCACCGGGGAGCTGTTTTTT. Translation gives CASSFKSTGELFF.

This clonotype was counted many times. The rearrangement uses TRBV29-1 and TRBJ2-5; D unclear. There are 13 residues in the CDR3. CDR1 and CDR2 from the germline V gene are SQVTM and ANQGSEA. Between the trimmed V and J ends, which lost 8 bases and 5 bases, there was a span of 18 bases. CDR3 loop: CSPSVLGMETQYF. The DNA for the CDR3 is TGCAGCCCCTCAGTCCTAGGGATGGAGACCCAGTACTTC.

In the case of this clonotype: An end of the junction differs from the germline gene, which may be a read error. This chain uses TRBV20-1 with TRBJ2-3, with TRBD2 matching 14 bases. This CDR3 has 18 residues. Germline V gene lookup returns CDR1 DFQATT and CDR2 SNEGSKA (reference sequence). In DNA form, the CDR3 reads TGCAGTGCTAGAAATCCAGGACTAGCGGGGGGAGGGACAGATACGCAATATTTT. Protein product: CSARNPGLAGGGTDTQYF.

This clonotype was detected ten times or more. The chain is built from TRBV28 and TRBJ2-7; possible D gene TRBD1, 7 bases. This CDR3 comprises 13 residues. Germline lookup yields CDR1 MDHEN and CDR2 SYDVKM. Trimming left V 1 base short and J 13 bases short, with 17 bases between. The CDR3 loop reads CASSLLIGGTDYF. CDR3 nucleotides: TGTGCCAGCAGTTTATTGATTGGCGGGACAGATTACTTC.

This clonotype showed up many times. The chain recombines TRBV5-1 with TRBJ2-3; no reliable D call. V lost 3 bases and J lost 4, with 12 bases in between. This CDR3 has 14 amino acids. In germline, CDR1 is SGHRS, CDR2 YFSETQ. The CDR3 coding sequence is TGCGCCAGCAGCTCCGAGTATGCTTCAGATACGCAGTATTTT. Translation: CASSSEYASDTQYF.

Ten or more counts support this clonotype. The chain joins TRBV19 to TRBJ1-1; no reliable D call. CDR1 is LNHDA and CDR2 is SQIVND in the germline V gene (reference sequence). V was shortened by 3 bases and J by 3 bases, with 14 bases between the two germline ends. This CDR3 region has 15 residues. The CDR3 DNA sequence: TGTGCCAGTAGTATTATCATAGGGAGGGACACTGAAGCTTTCTTT. Amino acid sequence: CASSIIIGRDTEAFF.

The table lists this clonotype with many counts. The chain has TRBV5-1 and TRBJ1-1; D is ambiguous. The CDR3 is 14 amino acids. The V gene lost 3 bases and the J gene lost 6 bases, with 15 bases spanning the gap. Germline V gene data show CDR1 as SGHRS and CDR2 as YFSETQ. The CDR3 spells CASSYYTDGAEAFF. The CDR3 DNA reads as TGCGCCAGCAGCTATTACACGGATGGGGCTGAAGCTTTCTTT.

This clonotype appeared many times. This rearrangement joins TRBV28 to TRBJ2-7, with D tentatively TRBD2 (6 bases). This CDR3 is 16 amino acids long. With 1 base removed from V and 1 base from J, the gap between germline ends came to 14 bases. The V gene's germline CDR1 is MDHEN and CDR2 SYDVKM. Here the CDR3 reads CASSLSHAGPSYEQYF. DNA for the CDR3: TGTGCCAGCAGTTTATCCCACGCGGGGCCTTCCTACGAGCAGTACTTC.

This clonotype was seen at least ten times. The chain employs TRBV7-2 and TRBJ2-3, with no clear D. CDR1 and CDR2 (germline): SGHTA, FQGNSA. V was clipped by 4 bases and J by 6 bases, with 8 bases between them. The CDR3 extends over 12 amino acids. CDR3 loop: CASSSQADTQYF. The CDR3 bases are TGTGCCAGCAGCTCTCAGGCGGATACGCAGTATTTT.

This clonotype was observed many times. V usage is TRBV2 and J usage is TRBJ1-2; 7 nucleotides agree with TRBD1. The CDR3 spans 13 residues. J was trimmed by 8 bases and V by 7 bases; bases with no gene match: 10. Germline assignment: CDR1 SNHLY and CDR2 FYNNEI. CDR3 coding DNA: TGTGCCAGCACTACGACAGGGAGTCCAGGCTACACCTTC. This gives the protein CASTTTGSPGYTF.

This clonotype was seen repeatedly, ten times or more. V usage is TRBV6-2 or TRBV6-3 and J usage is TRBJ2-7; perhaps TRBD1 as D (6 bases). The CDR3 contains 15 residues. V lost 5 bases and J 7 bases, leaving 21 bases between the germline ends. CDR1 is MNHEY and CDR2 is SVGEGT in the germline V gene. CDR3 nucleotide sequence: TGTGCCAGCAGTGCCCCAGGGGCTCTCAAAGAGGAGCAGTACTTC. It yields the protein CASSAPGALKEEQYF.

This clonotype was picked up many times. The chain links TRBV7-2 to TRBJ2-3; TRBD2 matches at 16 bases. The CDR3 is made up of 17 amino acids. In germline, CDR1 is SGHTA, CDR2 FQGNSA. With V trimmed by 3 bases and J by 4 bases, 4 bases remained unmatched. CDR3 sequence: CASSLGTSGGAADTQYF. The CDR3 DNA reads TGTGCCAGCAGCTTGGGGACTAGCGGGGGGGCCGCAGATACGCAGTATTTT.

On this clonotype: One end of the junction does not line up with germline, which may come from a read error. V gene TRBV20-1 combines with J gene TRBJ2-7, with D maybe TRBD1 (6 bases). This CDR3 contains 16 residues. The V gene's germline CDR1 is DFQATT and CDR2 SNEGSKA (reference sequence). CDR3 region: CSPREEDRMFFDEQYF. The DNA of the CDR3 is TGCAGTCCTAGAGAGGAAGACAGGATGTTTTTTGACGAGCAGTACTTC.

In its sample, this clonotype was seen many times. The rearrangement joins TRBV20-1 to TRBJ1-2, with no clear D. V lost 0 bases and J lost 4, with 12 bases in between. In germline, CDR1 is DFQATT, CDR2 SNEGSKA (reference sequence). This CDR3 has 14 amino acids. CDR3 bases: TGCAGTGCTAGAGATCGCGGCAGGAGCTATGGCTACACCTTC. It specifies CSARDRGRSYGYTF.

This clonotype appeared many times. The chain couples TRBV3-1 to TRBJ2-3; D is uncertain. This CDR3 is 12 amino acids long. CDR1 and CDR2 (germline): LGHDT, YNNKEL (reference sequence). V dropped 5 bases and J dropped 2 bases, with 5 bases sitting between them. This chain's CDR3 is CASSSYTDTQYF. The CDR3 DNA reads TGTGCCAGCAGCTCATACACAGATACGCAGTATTTT.

This clonotype has more than one count but fewer than ten. This chain connects TRBV6-5 to TRBJ2-7; 10 positions agree with TRBD1. The J segment lost 4 bases and the V segment lost 3 bases, leaving 6 bases of the junction unmatched. Germline V gives CDR1 MNHEY, CDR2 SVGAGI. The CDR3 totals 15 residues. CDR3 in DNA: TGTGCCAGCAGTTATGCCGGGACAGGGGCATACGAGCAGTACTTC. Translation gives CASSYAGTGAYEQYF.

To note about this clonotype: This sequence may be a read error, since a much larger clone differs from it by one base. This sequence joins TRBV6-5 and TRBJ2-3; D remains unclear. The CDR3 runs 12 residues. In germline, CDR1 is MNHEY, CDR2 SVGAGI. V lost 5 bases and J 10 bases, leaving 13 bases between the germline ends. The DNA for the CDR3 is TGTGCCAGCAGTACCATCCGGGCCTCGCAGTATTTT. Amino acids: CASSTIRASQYF.

The chain combines TRBV30 with TRBJ1-1; D gene unclear. The ends were cut back, 2 bases at V and 8 bases at J, with 9 bases in the middle. Germline CDR1 reads GTSNPN; CDR2 reads SVGIG (reference sequence). The CDR3 contains 11 residues. CDR3 nucleotides: TGTGCCTGGAGTTCGCCGGGGGAAGCTTTCTTT. It translates to CAWSSPGEAFF.